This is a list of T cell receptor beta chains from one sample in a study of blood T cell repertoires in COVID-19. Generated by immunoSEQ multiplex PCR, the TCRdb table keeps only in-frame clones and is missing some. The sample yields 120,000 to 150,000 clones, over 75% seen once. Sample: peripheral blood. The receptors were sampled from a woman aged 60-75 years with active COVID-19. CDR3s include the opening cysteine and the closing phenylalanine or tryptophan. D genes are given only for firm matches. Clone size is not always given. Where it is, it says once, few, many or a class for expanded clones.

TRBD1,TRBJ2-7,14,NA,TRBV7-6,TGTGCCAGCAGCGGACAGGGATCCCCTTACGAGCAGTACTTC,CASSGQGSPYEQYF
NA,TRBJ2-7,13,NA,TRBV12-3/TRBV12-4,TGTGCCAGCAGCCTACAGTCCTCCTACGAGCAGTACTTC,CASSLQSSYEQYF
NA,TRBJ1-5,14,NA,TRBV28,TGTGCCAGCAGAAAGGGCGGACTCAATCAGCCCCAGCATTTT,CASRKGGLNQPQHF
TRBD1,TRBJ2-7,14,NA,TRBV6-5,TGTGCCAGCAGCGGACAGGGAGCGCCTAGCGAGCAGTACTTC,CASSGQGAPSEQYF
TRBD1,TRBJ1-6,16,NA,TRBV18,TGTGCCAGCTCACCCGGACAGGGGGTGCGAAATTCACCCCTCCACTTT,CASSPGQGVRNSPLHF
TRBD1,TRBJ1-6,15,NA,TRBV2,TGTGCCAGCAGCGACTTGGGACAGCGAAATTCACCCCTCCACTTT,CASSDLGQRNSPLHF
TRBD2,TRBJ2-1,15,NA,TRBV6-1,TGTGCCAGCAGTGAGAAGGGACTAGCGGGAATTGAGCAGTTCTTC,CASSEKGLAGIEQFF
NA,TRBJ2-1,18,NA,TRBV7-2,TGTGCCAGCAGCTTAGTAGCGGCGTCGCCGCGCTCCTACAATGAGCAGTTCTTC,CASSLVAASPRSYNEQFF
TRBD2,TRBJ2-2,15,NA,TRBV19,TGTGCCAGTAGTATATCGACTAGCTGGGCCGGGGAGCTGTTTTTT,CASSISTSWAGELFF
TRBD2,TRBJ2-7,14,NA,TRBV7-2,TGTGCCAGCAAGGAAGCGGGAGGGCCGTACGAGCAGTACTTC,CASKEAGGPYEQYF
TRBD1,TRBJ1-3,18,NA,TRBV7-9,TGTGCCAGCAGTTTTACCCCAGGGGGCACCCTCTCTGGAAACACCATATATTTT,CASSFTPGGTLSGNTIYF
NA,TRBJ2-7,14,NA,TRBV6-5,TGTGCCAGCAGAATTAGCGTAAGCTCCTACGAGCAGTACTTC,CASRISVSSYEQYF
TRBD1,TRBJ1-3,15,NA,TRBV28,TGTGCCAGCTCGGCCCCAGGGGGACCTGGAAACACCATATATTTT,CASSAPGGPGNTIYF
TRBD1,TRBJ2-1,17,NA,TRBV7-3,TGTGCCAGCAGCACCACTGACAGGGGAGGCCTACAGGGTGAGCAGTTCTTC,CASSTTDRGGLQGEQFF
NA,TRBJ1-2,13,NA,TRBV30,TGTGCCTGGAGTTCTAGGGGAATAGGTGGCTACACCTTC,CAWSSRGIGGYTF
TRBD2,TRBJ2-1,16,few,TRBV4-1,TGCGCCAGCAGCCAAGGTACTAGCGGGGTTTACAATGAGCAGTTCTTC,CASSQGTSGVYNEQFF
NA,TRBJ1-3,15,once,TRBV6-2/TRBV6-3,TGTGCCAGCAGTTACGGGCCCTACTCTGGAAACACCATATATTTT,CASSYGPYSGNTIYF
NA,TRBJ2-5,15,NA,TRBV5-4,TGTGCCAGCAGCTTGGGGCAGGGGTGGCAAGAGACCCAGTACTTC,CASSLGQGWQETQYF
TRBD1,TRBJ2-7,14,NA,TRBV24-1,TGTGCCACCAGTGACCCGGGACAGGGTTTTAAGCAGTACTTC,CATSDPGQGFKQYF
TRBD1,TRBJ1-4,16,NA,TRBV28,TGTGCCAGCAGGCCCCGACAGGGGATTCTCGTTGAAAAACTGTTTTTT,CASRPRQGILVEKLFF